This TCR beta chain came from a study of identifying expanded T cells in peripheral blood (dated by TCRdb to 2018 to 2020). A note on the overall study: Technical replicates were generated by sequencing separate aliquots of the same genomic DNA pool, and four replicates were compared pairwise.

What the authors observed across the whole study: It was expected by the authors that biological variance in healthy repertoires might increase further over much longer intervals, such as months to years. Both the number of clones called differentially abundant and the false-positive rate were significantly reduced by the beta-binomial model across all healthy-donor time intervals. Approximately 1.2 differentially abundant clones were flagged by the binomial model between technical replicates, whereas about 16 and 19 were flagged over two weeks and four weeks, respectively. Across all healthy donors, variance in clone template counts between approximately two-week samples was found to increase significantly with total template count.

From the cysteine through the phenylalanine, the CDR3 covers 12 amino acids. CDR3 DNA only is kept here, 36 bases in frame from base 1. CDR1 and CDR2, per the germline V gene, are MGHDK and SYGVNS. V drops 7 bases and J drops 6 bases, leaving 9 bases in between. During the collection period, no infections or other immune events were recorded for the healthy donors. Healthy-donor blood repertoires served as a training cohort to calibrate time-dependent variance in a beta-binomial model of T-cell clone differential abundance. The training cohort included some ten healthy donors, of whom 3 were female and 7 were male. On average the donors were about 40 years old, and their ages spanned about 25 to 64 years. Whole blood, obtained from a commercial supplier, was collected from each healthy donor at three time points spaced approximately two weeks apart. For immunosequencing, genomic DNA was extracted from whole blood that had not been sorted.

Comment on this clone: The target of this receptor is not known. No clone much larger than this one lies a single base away; base qualities are absent.

TCRbeta CDR3 regions were profiled by bias-controlled multiplex PCR amplification of genomic DNA with the immunoSEQ Assay. The source study handled its data this way. The absolute abundance of each unique TCRbeta CDR3 region was quantified after sequences were collapsed and filtered. Differential abundance was tested with two models: a binomial (Fisher-equivalent) model and a beta-binomial model that adds time-dependent variance fitted from healthy donors. Any clone with fewer than 5 combined templates was excluded, and a clone was called differentially abundant if its Benjamini-Hochberg FDR was below 0.01. In the beta-binomial model, variance was expressed as a function of the total template count across the two samples, in the form v = (b*log(k)+a)^2. TCRdb limited this immuneACCESS table to in-frame rearrangements with V and J called. A share of clones is missing; checked studies link under half to unresolved V genes, and the rest is unexplained. V, J and clone size reflect that table, while D and trimming were determined from the DNA. The sample table contains around 85,000 clones; only one count was recorded for around 89% of them. The ten largest make up 2.5% to 3.5% of the sample.

Sequenced: blood. This TCR was recovered from a person between 18 and 75 years old in good health. Recombination linked TRBV25-1 to TRBJ2-2; TRBD1 is a possible D gene, resting on 6 matching bases. The DNA sequence is as follows: TGTGCCAGCAAGGGGGACCCCGGGGAGCTGTTTTTT. It codes for CASKGDPGELFF. With the portions outside the CDR3 filled from the reference TRBV25-1 and TRBJ2-2 genes, the complete variable region becomes EADIYQTPRYLVIGTGKKITLECSQTMGHDKMYWYQQDPGMELHLIHYSYGVNSTEKGDLSSESTVSRIRTEHFPLTLESARPSHTSQYLCASKGDPGELFFGEGSRLTVL.